The rows below give T cell receptor beta chains drawn from one sample of a study of blood T cell repertoires in COVID-19. Profiling relied on immunoSEQ multiplex PCR, and the TCRdb table lists in-frame clones only, not all of them. Of over 200,000 clones listed, over 75% are singletons. Material: PBMCs or T cells enriched from blood (not recorded which). These receptor sequences come from a man aged 40-50 years who had recovered from COVID-19. Both conserved end residues are part of each CDR3. The D gene is left open where the match is weak. A row's size may be missing; if present it is once, few, many or a size class.

v_gene: TRBV3-1/TRBV3-2; abundance: .; d_gene: .; j_gene: TRBJ1-1; CDR3aa: CASSQGTAGRAFF; CDR3nt: TGTGCCAGCAGCCAAGGGACAGCCGGAAGGGCTTTCTTT
v_gene: TRBV19; abundance: .; d_gene: .; j_gene: TRBJ1-2; CDR3aa: CASSIALWDTSNYGYTF; CDR3nt: TGTGCCAGTAGTATAGCTCTCTGGGACACTAGTAACTATGGCTACACCTTC
v_gene: TRBV2; abundance: .; d_gene: .; j_gene: TRBJ1-5; CDR3aa: CASNPTGGPQHF; CDR3nt: TGTGCCAGCAACCCGACAGGAGGGCCCCAGCATTTT
v_gene: TRBV7-9; abundance: .; d_gene: .; j_gene: TRBJ1-2; CDR3aa: CASSPLTRRGGYGYTF; CDR3nt: TGTGCCAGCAGCCCACTAACCCGTAGAGGGGGATATGGCTACACCTTC
v_gene: TRBV11-2; abundance: .; d_gene: .; j_gene: TRBJ1-1; CDR3aa: CASSFTGNTEAFF; CDR3nt: TGTGCCAGCAGCTTCACCGGGAACACTGAAGCTTTCTTT
v_gene: TRBV7-2; abundance: .; d_gene: .; j_gene: TRBJ1-1; CDR3aa: CASSLIIGREAFF; CDR3nt: TGTGCCAGCAGCTTGATTATAGGCAGGGAAGCTTTCTTT
v_gene: TRBV5-6; abundance: .; d_gene: TRBD2; j_gene: TRBJ2-3; CDR3aa: CASSSGLARPTQYF; CDR3nt: TGTGCCAGCAGCTCGGGACTAGCGAGGCCTACGCAGTATTTT
v_gene: TRBV25-1; abundance: .; d_gene: .; j_gene: TRBJ1-3; CDR3aa: CASSTQSHTIYF; CDR3nt: TGTGCCAGCAGTACACAGTCGCACACCATATATTTT
v_gene: TRBV7-3; abundance: once; d_gene: .; j_gene: TRBJ1-1; CDR3aa: CASSLIFSLRNTEAFF; CDR3nt: TGTGCCAGCAGCTTAATTTTTAGTTTAAGGAACACTGAAGCTTTCTTT
v_gene: TRBV5-1; abundance: .; d_gene: .; j_gene: TRBJ1-1; CDR3aa: CASSVDRPNTEAFF; CDR3nt: TGCGCCAGCAGCGTCGACAGACCGAACACTGAAGCTTTCTTT
v_gene: TRBV7-3; abundance: .; d_gene: TRBD1; j_gene: TRBJ1-2; CDR3aa: CASSPTGTGYGYTF; CDR3nt: TGTGCCAGCAGCCCCACAGGGACAGGCTATGGCTACACCTTC
v_gene: TRBV30; abundance: .; d_gene: TRBD1; j_gene: TRBJ2-7; CDR3aa: CAWKRQGLPYEQYF; CDR3nt: TGTGCCTGGAAGCGACAGGGGCTCCCCTACGAGCAGTACTTC
v_gene: TRBV6-5; abundance: few; d_gene: TRBD1; j_gene: TRBJ2-2; CDR3aa: CASNWGQGNTGELFF; CDR3nt: TGTGCCAGCAATTGGGGACAGGGGAACACCGGGGAGCTGTTTTTT
v_gene: TRBV18; abundance: .; d_gene: .; j_gene: TRBJ1-4; CDR3aa: CASSPLPGVGEKLFF; CDR3nt: TGTGCCAGCTCACCACTCCCGGGGGTGGGTGAAAAACTGTTTTTT
v_gene: TRBV7-3; abundance: .; d_gene: TRBD2; j_gene: TRBJ2-1; CDR3aa: CASSSSSGAGHEQFF; CDR3nt: TGTGCCAGCAGCTCCTCTAGCGGTGCCGGGCATGAGCAGTTCTTC
v_gene: TRBV30; abundance: few; d_gene: TRBD1; j_gene: TRBJ1-1; CDR3aa: CACEPGTGGFAFF; CDR3nt: TGTGCCTGTGAGCCCGGGACAGGGGGTTTTGCTTTCTTT
v_gene: TRBV19; abundance: few; d_gene: TRBD2; j_gene: TRBJ2-1; CDR3aa: CASSYLSGSSYNEQFF; CDR3nt: TGTGCCAGCAGCTACCTTAGCGGGAGCTCCTACAATGAGCAGTTCTTC
v_gene: TRBV10-1; abundance: .; d_gene: TRBD2; j_gene: TRBJ2-3; CDR3aa: CASSPSGRLTDTQYF; CDR3nt: TGCGCCAGCAGTCCTAGCGGGAGGCTCACAGATACGCAGTATTTT
v_gene: TRBV7-3; abundance: .; d_gene: .; j_gene: TRBJ2-1; CDR3aa: CASSLRGRGPRQFF; CDR3nt: TGTGCCAGCAGCTTAAGGGGCAGGGGTCCTCGGCAGTTCTTC
v_gene: TRBV12-5; abundance: .; d_gene: .; j_gene: TRBJ1-3; CDR3aa: CASGQGLASGNTIYF; CDR3nt: TGTGCTAGTGGTCAAGGACTGGCCTCTGGAAACACCATATATTTT
v_gene: TRBV5-1; abundance: .; d_gene: TRBD1; j_gene: TRBJ1-1; CDR3aa: CASNRGLGMNTEAFF; CDR3nt: TGCGCCAGCAATAGGGGGCTAGGTATGAACACTGAAGCTTTCTTT
v_gene: TRBV27; abundance: .; d_gene: .; j_gene: TRBJ2-3; CDR3aa: CASSFSLEPSGFTDTQYF; CDR3nt: TGTGCCAGCAGTTTTTCCCTCGAACCAAGCGGGTTCACAGATACGCAGTATTTT
v_gene: TRBV11-2; abundance: .; d_gene: TRBD1; j_gene: TRBJ1-1; CDR3aa: CASSSRTGVGQNTEAFF; CDR3nt: TGTGCCAGCAGCTCGAGGACAGGGGTAGGGCAGAACACTGAAGCTTTCTTT
v_gene: TRBV5-1; abundance: .; d_gene: .; j_gene: TRBJ1-4; CDR3aa: CASSLQGTGEKLFF; CDR3nt: TGCGCCAGCAGCCTTCAGGGTACGGGTGAAAAACTGTTTTTT
v_gene: TRBV7-2; abundance: few; d_gene: .; j_gene: TRBJ2-7; CDR3aa: CASSRPSTYEQYF; CDR3nt: TGTGCCAGCAGCCGACCTAGCACCTACGAGCAGTACTTC
v_gene: TRBV27; abundance: .; d_gene: .; j_gene: TRBJ1-6; CDR3aa: CASSLLHGSPLHF; CDR3nt: TGTGCCAGCAGTTTACTCCACGGGTCACCCCTCCACTTT
v_gene: TRBV20-1; abundance: .; d_gene: TRBD2; j_gene: TRBJ2-7; CDR3aa: CSASHSGGGSYEQYF; CDR3nt: TGCAGTGCTAGTCATAGCGGGGGAGGCTCCTACGAGCAGTACTTC
v_gene: TRBV6-5; abundance: few; d_gene: .; j_gene: TRBJ1-4; CDR3aa: CASTLNEKLFF; CDR3nt: TGTGCCAGCACCTTAAATGAAAAACTGTTTTTT
v_gene: TRBV19; abundance: few; d_gene: .; j_gene: TRBJ1-1; CDR3aa: CASSTGVGTEAFF; CDR3nt: TGTGCCAGTAGTACAGGGGTTGGCACTGAAGCTTTCTTT
v_gene: TRBV27; abundance: few; d_gene: .; j_gene: TRBJ1-1; CDR3aa: CASRYEVKGAEAFF; CDR3nt: TGTGCCAGCAGGTACGAGGTTAAAGGCGCTGAAGCTTTCTTT
v_gene: TRBV6-1; abundance: .; d_gene: .; j_gene: TRBJ1-2; CDR3aa: CASSYGDGYYGYTF; CDR3nt: TGTGCCAGCAGTTATGGAGACGGTTACTATGGCTACACCTTC
v_gene: TRBV5-1; abundance: .; d_gene: TRBD1; j_gene: TRBJ1-2; CDR3aa: CASSLDGGTGHYTF; CDR3nt: TGCGCCAGCAGCTTGGACGGTGGGACAGGCCACTACACCTTC
v_gene: TRBV9; abundance: .; d_gene: TRBD2; j_gene: TRBJ2-1; CDR3aa: CASSVASGRIYEQFF; CDR3nt: TGTGCCAGCAGCGTAGCTAGCGGGAGGATCTATGAGCAGTTCTTC
v_gene: TRBV19; abundance: many; d_gene: TRBD1; j_gene: TRBJ2-6; CDR3aa: CASRQGAGAGANVLTF; CDR3nt: TGTGCCAGCCGACAGGGGGCCGGGGCTGGGGCCAACGTCCTGACTTTC
v_gene: TRBV6-5; abundance: .; d_gene: TRBD1; j_gene: TRBJ1-2; CDR3aa: CASSTRQGNYGYTF; CDR3nt: TGTGCCAGCAGTACAAGACAGGGGAACTATGGCTACACCTTC
v_gene: TRBV7-2; abundance: once; d_gene: .; j_gene: TRBJ1-1; CDR3aa: CASSLRQNTEAFF; CDR3nt: TGTGCCAGCAGCTTGAGGCAGAACACTGAAGCTTTCTTT
v_gene: TRBV19; abundance: .; d_gene: TRBD1; j_gene: TRBJ2-7; CDR3aa: CASSTAGTGPYEQYF; CDR3nt: TGTGCCAGTAGTACAGCCGGGACAGGCCCATACGAGCAGTACTTC
v_gene: TRBV30; abundance: .; d_gene: TRBD1; j_gene: TRBJ2-2; CDR3aa: CAWSWDRTGELFF; CDR3nt: TGTGCCTGGAGTTGGGACAGAACCGGGGAGCTGTTTTTT
v_gene: TRBV28; abundance: .; d_gene: .; j_gene: TRBJ1-5; CDR3aa: CASNRVFNQPQHF; CDR3nt: TGTGCCAGCAACAGGGTTTTCAATCAGCCCCAGCATTTT
v_gene: TRBV30; abundance: once; d_gene: TRBD1; j_gene: TRBJ1-6; CDR3aa: CAWKLSTGAKTPLHF; CDR3nt: TGTGCCTGGAAGCTGAGTACAGGGGCAAAAACACCCCTCCACTTT
v_gene: TRBV11-2; abundance: .; d_gene: TRBD1; j_gene: TRBJ1-2; CDR3aa: CASSRDRAHLGYTF; CDR3nt: TGTGCCAGCAGCCGGGACAGAGCGCATCTTGGCTACACCTTC